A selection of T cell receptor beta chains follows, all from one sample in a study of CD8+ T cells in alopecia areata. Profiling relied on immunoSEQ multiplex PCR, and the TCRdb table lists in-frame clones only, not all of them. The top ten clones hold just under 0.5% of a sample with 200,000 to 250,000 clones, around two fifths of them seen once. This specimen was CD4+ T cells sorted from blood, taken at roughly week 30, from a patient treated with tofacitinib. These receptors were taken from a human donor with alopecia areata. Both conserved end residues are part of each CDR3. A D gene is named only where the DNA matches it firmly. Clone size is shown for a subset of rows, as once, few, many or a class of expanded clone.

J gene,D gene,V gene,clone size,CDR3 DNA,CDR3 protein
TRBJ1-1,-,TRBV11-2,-,TGTGCCAGCAGCCTCCCGTTGGGGAACACTGAAGCTTTCTTT,CASSLPLGNTEAFF
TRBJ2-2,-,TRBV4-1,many,TGCGCCAGCAGCCCGGGGCTTCTTGGATGGAACACCGGGGAGCTGTTTTTT,CASSPGLLGWNTGELFF
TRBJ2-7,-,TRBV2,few,TGTGCCAGCACCACTCAGGGGTACGAGCAGTACTTC,CASTTQGYEQYF
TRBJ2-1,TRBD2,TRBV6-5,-,TGTGCCAGCACAGGGACTAGCGGCCTTGGTGAGCAGTTCTTC,CASTGTSGLGEQFF
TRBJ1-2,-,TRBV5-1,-,TGCGCCAGCAGCTTATTGGGGCCGACCACTTATGGCTACACCTTC,CASSLLGPTTYGYTF
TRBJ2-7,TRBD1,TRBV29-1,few,TGCAGCGGGACAGGGGGTAACCAGGGCGAGCAGTACTTC,CSGTGGNQGEQYF
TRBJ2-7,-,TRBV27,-,TGTGCCAGCAGTCCAATATTCCCCCCACTAGCAAGTGGCTACGAGCAGTACTTC,CASSPIFPPLASGYEQYF
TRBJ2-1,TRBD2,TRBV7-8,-,TGTGCCAGCAGCTCCCCCCGTTACGGGACTAGCGCCAACAATGAGCAGTTCTTC,CASSSPRYGTSANNEQFF
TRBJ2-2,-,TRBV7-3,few,TGTGCCAGCAGCTTATCCGGGGAGCTGTTTTTT,CASSLSGELFF
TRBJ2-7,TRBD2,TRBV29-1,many,TGCAGCGTTGGGCGGCGGGAGGATCCGGTTTCCGAGCAGTACTTC,CSVGRREDPVSEQYF
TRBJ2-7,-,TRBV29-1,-,TGCAGCGTTGTGGCCGGTTGGGTGGGAGGCGAGCAGTACTTC,CSVVAGWVGGEQYF
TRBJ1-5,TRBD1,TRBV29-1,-,TGCAGCGTTGTAATCCCGGGACAGGGGATTTATAGCAATCAGCCCCAGCATTTT,CSVVIPGQGIYSNQPQHF
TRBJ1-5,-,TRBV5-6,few,TGTGAAACTAGCAATCAGCCCCAGCATTTT,CETSNQPQHF
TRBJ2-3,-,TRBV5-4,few,TGTGCCAGCAGCTTGGTTTGGGGGATGGGCACAGATACGCAGTATTTT,CASSLVWGMGTDTQYF
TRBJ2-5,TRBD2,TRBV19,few,TGTGCCAGTAGTACTGGGACTAGCCTACAAGAGACCCAGTACTTC,CASSTGTSLQETQYF
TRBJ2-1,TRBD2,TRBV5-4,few,TGTGCCAGCAGCTCAAAGACTAGCGGGGCTTACAATGAGCAGTTCTTC,CASSSKTSGAYNEQFF
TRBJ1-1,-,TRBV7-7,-,TGTGCTAGCAGCTTAGAGGGGGGCACTGAAGCTTTCTTT,CASSLEGGTEAFF
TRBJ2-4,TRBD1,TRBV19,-,TGTGCCAGTAGCCTGACAGGGAACGCCAAAAACATTCAGTACTTC,CASSLTGNAKNIQYF
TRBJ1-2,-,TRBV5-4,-,TGTGCCAGCAGCTTGGAGTGGGGTCCGACGCTCCCAGGGTCTGGGTATGGCTACACCTTC,CASSLEWGPTLPGSGYGYTF
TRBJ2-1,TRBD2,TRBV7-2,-,TGTGCCAGCAGCTTAGCCCGACTAGCGGGTGATTCCTACAATGAGCAGTTCTTC,CASSLARLAGDSYNEQFF
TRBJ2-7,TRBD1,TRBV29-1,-,TGCAGCGTCCCCGGGACAGGGAGCCCCTACGAGCAGTACTTC,CSVPGTGSPYEQYF
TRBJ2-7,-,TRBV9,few,TGTGCCAGCAACGGGGGTGACGGAGGTTCCTACGAGCAGTACTTC,CASNGGDGGSYEQYF
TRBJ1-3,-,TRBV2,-,TGTGCCAGCAGTGATAAAGTCCCAGACAGACTCTCTGGAAACACCATATATTTT,CASSDKVPDRLSGNTIYF
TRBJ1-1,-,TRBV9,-,TGTGCCAGCAGCGTAGCCCCCAGTACTGAAGCTTTCTTT,CASSVAPSTEAFF
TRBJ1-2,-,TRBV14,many,TGTGCCAGCAGCCCCACCGGGGGGGCAACTCGAGGCTACACCTTC,CASSPTGGATRGYTF
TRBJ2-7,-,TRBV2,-,TGTGCCAGCTCTAAACAGGGTGTATGGACCGCAGAGCAGTACTTC,CASSKQGVWTAEQYF
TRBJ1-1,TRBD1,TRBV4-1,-,TGCGCCAGCAGCTACTCGACAGGGACTGAAGCTTTCTTT,CASSYSTGTEAFF
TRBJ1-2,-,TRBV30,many,TGTGCCTGGAGTCCGGACAGCTATGGCTACACCTTC,CAWSPDSYGYTF
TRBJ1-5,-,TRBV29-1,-,TGCAGCGTTGAGGTTACATTTTCTGGCCCCCAGCATTTT,CSVEVTFSGPQHF
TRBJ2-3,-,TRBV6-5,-,TGTGCCAGCACAAGGGACCCCACAGATACGCAGTATTTT,CASTRDPTDTQYF
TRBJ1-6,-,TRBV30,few,TGTGCCTGGACCCCGCAGACAGATTCACCCCTCCACTTT,CAWTPQTDSPLHF
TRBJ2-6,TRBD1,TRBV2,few,TGTGCCAGCGGGACAGGTTACTCTGGGGCCAACGTCCTGACTTTC,CASGTGYSGANVLTF
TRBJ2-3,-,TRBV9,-,TGTGCCAGCAGCCCTAAGGGACATGGAGGGACCGCAGATACGCAGTATTTT,CASSPKGHGGTADTQYF
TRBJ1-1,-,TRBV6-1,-,TGTGCCAGCAGTGAAGGTGGCAGAAGGAACACTGAAGCTTTCTTT,CASSEGGRRNTEAFF
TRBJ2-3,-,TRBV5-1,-,TGCGCCAGCAGCCGTGGACAACCACCCCCGTATTTT,CASSRGQPPPYF
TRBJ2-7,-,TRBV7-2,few,TGTGCCAGCAGCTTGTGTGCCAAAGGGTACTTC,CASSLCAKGYF
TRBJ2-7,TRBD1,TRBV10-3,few,TGTGCCATCAGTGGACGGGACAGTTACTCCTACGAGCAGTACTTC,CAISGRDSYSYEQYF
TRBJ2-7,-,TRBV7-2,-,TGTGCCAGCAGCCCGACGACTTACTCCTACGAGCAGTACTTC,CASSPTTYSYEQYF
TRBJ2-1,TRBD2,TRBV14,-,TGTGCCAGCAGCCCAGGGCGGGGGGGCTCCTACAATGAGCAGTTCTTC,CASSPGRGGSYNEQFF
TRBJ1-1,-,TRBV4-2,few,TGTGCCAGCAGCGCACCCCAGGGTTACACTGAAGCTTTCTTT,CASSAPQGYTEAFF
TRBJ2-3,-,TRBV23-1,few,TGCGCCAGCAGTCAATCGGGCAGGGTGGATACGCAGTATTTT,CASSQSGRVDTQYF
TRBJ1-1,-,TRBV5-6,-,TGTGCCAGCAGCTCGGCGGTTTCTTTGAACACTGAAGCTTTCTTT,CASSSAVSLNTEAFF
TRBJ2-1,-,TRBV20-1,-,TGCAGTGCTTCCCGGGGCCCTTTGCCGTTCTTC,CSASRGPLPFF
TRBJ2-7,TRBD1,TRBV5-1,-,TGCGCCAGCAGCTTGTTAAGTGGGACAGGGGCCCACGAGCAGTACTTC,CASSLLSGTGAHEQYF
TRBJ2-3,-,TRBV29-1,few,TGCAGCGTTGAAAGTTCAGGGGGGGGAACAGATACGCAGTATTTT,CSVESSGGGTDTQYF
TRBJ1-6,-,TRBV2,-,TGTGCCAGCAGTGAGAGGGTTCGGGATTCACCCCTCCACTTT,CASSERVRDSPLHF
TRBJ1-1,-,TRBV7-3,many,TGTGCCAGCAGCCGGGGGATAAGGGACACTGAAGCTTTCTTT,CASSRGIRDTEAFF
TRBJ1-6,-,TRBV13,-,TGTGCCAGCAGCTTAGTGGGAAATTCACCCCTCCACTTT,CASSLVGNSPLHF
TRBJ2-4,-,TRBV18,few,TGTGCCAGCTCACCACTAAACCTCAGGGACACCAAAAACATTCAGTACTTC,CASSPLNLRDTKNIQYF
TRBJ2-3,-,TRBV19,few,TGTGCCAGTACCGACAAGTCTCTTTTCACAGATACGCAGTATTTT,CASTDKSLFTDTQYF
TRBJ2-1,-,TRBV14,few,TGTGCCAGCAGCCAAGTCCCAAGTTTAATCTACAATGAGCAGTTCTTC,CASSQVPSLIYNEQFF
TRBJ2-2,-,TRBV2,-,TGTGCCAGCAGGAGACTAGAAGAGGATCACGGGGAGCTGTTTTTT,CASRRLEEDHGELFF
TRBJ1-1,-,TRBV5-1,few,TGCGCCAGCAGCTGGGGGGTGGTTCCCAACACTGAAGCTTTCTTT,CASSWGVVPNTEAFF
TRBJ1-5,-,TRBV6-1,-,TGTGCCAGCAGTCTAGGGACACACAATCAGCCCCAGCATTTT,CASSLGTHNQPQHF
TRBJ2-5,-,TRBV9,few,TGTGCCAGCAGCGTAGATCAGTCTCGGGAGACCCAGTACTTC,CASSVDQSRETQYF